This T cell receptor (beta chain) was sequenced for a study of memory CD4+ T cells and cytomegalovirus serostatus. Study-wide context: Healthy Belgian adult donors included nine or ten CMV-positive and approximately 25 CMV-negative people.

The data were produced by immunoSEQ multiplex PCR, yet TCRdb's version contains in-frame clones alone and is incomplete. The sample includes tens of thousands of clones, around four fifths of them seen just once. The sort gate was single viable CD3+CD4+CD8-CD45RO+ cells for memory CD4+ T cells. The CDR3 length is 13 residues. The germline gives CDR1 SQVTM, CDR2 ANQGSEA. The V and J ends lost 5 bases and 0 bases, in that order; junction bases with no gene match: 2. Regarding the study as a whole: CD4+ memory repertoires contained about 40% of the roughly 160 reported CMV TCRbeta sequences. Suggested: most of the CMV-linked TCR signature lies in CD4+ memory cells.

To note about this clone: Its target is not known.

The TCR sequence derives from an adult in good health and CMV-seronegative. The V call is TRBV29-1, the J call TRBJ1-1; TRBD1 aligns across 8 bases. Sample: memory CD4+ T cells from blood. The CDR3 loop is CSVQTGVNTEAFF. The CDR3 DNA follows: TGCAGCGTTCAGACAGGGGTGAACACTGAAGCTTTCTTT. Variable domain in full (rest from reference TRBV29-1 and TRBJ1-1): SAVISQKPSRDICQRGTSLTIQCQVDSQVTMMFWYRQQPGQSLTLIATANQGSEATYESGFVIDKFPISRPNLTFSTLTVSNMSPEDSSIYLCSVQTGVNTEAFFGQGTRLTVV.